This entry concerns a single T cell receptor beta chain. The assay was immunoSEQ multiplex PCR, and TCRdb's table has in-frame clones only and misses some. The sample holds some 250,000 clones; approximately 80% are singletons and the top ten take about 3.2%. The data were taken from a study of blood T cell repertoires in COVID-19. Study summary: T cells, B-cell-depleted T cells, or PBMCs provided the cDNA or gDNA that served as material.

Trimming cost V 6 bases and J 3 bases, with 15 bases left between them. The CDR3 is 15 residues long. The germline V gene encodes CDR1 MNHEY and CDR2 SVGAGI. This TCR derives from an older woman with active or convalescent COVID-19. The source material was peripheral blood. The chain has TRBV6-5 and TRBJ2-4; a weak D match, TRBD1 (6 bases). CDR3 nucleotides: TGTGCCAGCAGCCCGGACAGAAGTTACAAAAACATTCAGTACTTC. It encodes CASSPDRSYKNIQYF.